The source of this T cell receptor (beta chain) is a study of shared clonotypes between healthy human individuals. Overall study findings and caveats: Clonotype sharing across four donors was observed for 4% to 6.5% of naive CD4 clonotypes.

This CDR3 is 15 amino acids long. The germline V gene has CDR1 MRHNA and CDR2 SNTAGT. The trim removed 3 bases at V and 2 bases at J, leaving 7 bases unmatched. TCRdb's copy holds only in-frame clones and misses some; the assay was immunoSEQ multiplex PCR. The data hold about 120,000 clones, with 68% observed a single time. A remark on this clone: The antigen remains undetermined.

The CD8 memory fraction combined CD45RO+ cells with TemRA cells (CCR7-negative CD45RA+). V usage is TRBV6-4 and J usage is TRBJ2-7; 7 nucleotides agree with TRBD2. The specimen was memory CD8+ T cells sorted from blood. Stated subset: CD45RO+ cells pooled with CCR7-negative TemRA cells. The TCR originated in a woman aged 25-40 years in good health. CDR3 nucleotide sequence: TGTGCCAGCAGTGAACGATCTAGCGGCGCCTACGAGCAGTACTTC. It is translated as CASSERSSGAYEQYF.